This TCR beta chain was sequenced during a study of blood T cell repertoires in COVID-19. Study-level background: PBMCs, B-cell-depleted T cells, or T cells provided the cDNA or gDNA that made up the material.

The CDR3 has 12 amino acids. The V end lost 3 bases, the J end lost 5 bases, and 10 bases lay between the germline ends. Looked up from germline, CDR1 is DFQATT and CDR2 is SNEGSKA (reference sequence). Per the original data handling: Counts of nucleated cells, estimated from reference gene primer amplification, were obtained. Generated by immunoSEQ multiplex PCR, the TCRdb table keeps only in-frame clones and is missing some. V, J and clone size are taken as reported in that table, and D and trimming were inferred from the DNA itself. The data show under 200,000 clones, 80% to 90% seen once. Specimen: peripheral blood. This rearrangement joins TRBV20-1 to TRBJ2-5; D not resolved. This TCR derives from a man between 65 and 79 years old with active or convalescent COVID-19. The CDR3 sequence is CSASPGMETQYF. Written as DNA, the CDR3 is TGCAGTGCTAGTCCGGGTATGGAGACCCAGTACTTC.